Each of the 32 T cell receptor beta chains below was sequenced from the same sample in a study of blood T cell repertoires in COVID-19. Repertoires were generated with immunoSEQ multiplex PCR, while TCRdb's copy carries only in-frame clones and drops some. The repertoire consists of about 180,000 clones, with roughly 88% occurring once and the leading ten covering more than 8.5%. The material sequenced was PBMCs or T cells enriched from blood (not recorded which). These receptors all stem from a woman between 18 and 30 years old who had recovered from COVID-19.

V is TRBV21-1 and J is TRBJ1-3. TRBV21-1 is listed as a pseudogene. This CDR3 has 16 amino acids. The CDR3 DNA follows: TGTGCCAGCAGCAAAGCGGCGGAGGATAAGGGAAACACCATATATTTT. It encodes CASSKAAEDKGNTIYF.

The rearrangement uses TRBV7-9 and TRBJ1-1; D call uncertain. Germline lookup yields CDR1 SEHNR and CDR2 FQNEAQ (reference sequence). The CDR3 length is 12 residues. The germline V and J ends were trimmed by 4 bases and 0 bases, with 3 bases remaining between them. CDR3 DNA: TGTGCCAGCAGCTCAGTGAACACTGAAGCTTTCTTT. This codes for CASSSVNTEAFF.

The chain has TRBV7-8 and TRBJ1-5; 7 bases match TRBD1. V lost 4 bases, J lost 4 bases, and 10 bases stayed unmatched. The germline CDR1 and CDR2 sequences are SGHVS and FQNEAQ. This CDR3 is 16 amino acids long. This CDR3 is CASSSYQGVGNQPQHF. CDR3 nucleotide sequence: TGTGCCAGCAGCTCTTACCAGGGGGTAGGTAATCAGCCCCAGCATTTT.

This clone was counted a single time. V gene TRBV4-1 combines with J gene TRBJ1-2; weak D call: TRBD1 (6 bases). The CDR3 spans 14 residues. V lost 4 bases and J 9 bases, leaving 18 bases between the germline ends. Looked up from germline, CDR1 is MGHRA and CDR2 is YSYEKL. The CDR3 loop is CASSRLTHRVSYTF. The CDR3 coding sequence is TGCGCCAGCAGCCGCCTAACCCACAGGGTTAGCTACACCTTC.

CDR3 in DNA: TGTGCCAGCAGTTTATCCGCGGGAGCACACACAGATACGCAGTATTTT. Amino acid sequence: CASSLSAGAHTDTQYF. V usage is TRBV27 and J usage is TRBJ2-3, with 7 bases matching TRBD2. V was pared by 0 bases and J by 2 bases, with 5 bases of the junction left unmatched. Germline V gene lookup returns CDR1 MNHEY and CDR2 SMNVEV (reference sequence). This CDR3 contains 16 residues.

This rearrangement joins TRBV24-1 to TRBJ2-1; 8 positions match TRBD2. V was clipped by 4 bases and J by 5 bases; unmatched bases: 15. The CDR3 consists of 18 residues. Germline-derived CDR1 and CDR2 are KGHDR and SFDVKD. The CDR3 protein is CATSDPPSSGGANNEQFF. The DNA of the CDR3 is TGTGCCACCAGTGACCCCCCGTCCAGCGGGGGAGCCAACAATGAGCAGTTCTTC.

The rearrangement links TRBV6-5 to TRBJ1-2; perhaps TRBD1 as D (6 bases). CDR1 MNHEY and CDR2 SVGAGI come from the germline V gene. Deletions cut 7 bases from V and 0 bases from J, with 15 bases between. This CDR3 has 15 amino acids. The CDR3 loop reads CASNPGAETNYGYTF. CDR3 DNA sequence: TGTGCCAGCAACCCAGGGGCGGAAACTAACTATGGCTACACCTTC.

The chain joins TRBV24-1 to TRBJ2-1; 8 bases fit TRBD2. The CDR3 length is 15 residues. After removal of 6 bases from V and 3 bases from J, the junction contained 6 bases not matched to a gene. Germline assignment: CDR1 KGHDR and CDR2 SFDVKD. CDR3 protein: CATSRREAIYNEQFF. CDR3 sequence (DNA): TGTGCCACCAGTAGGCGGGAGGCCATCTACAATGAGCAGTTCTTC.

In this sample, this clone turned up once. The genes are TRBV5-6 and TRBJ1-5, with TRBD1 matching 8 bases. CDR3 length: 15 amino acids. The V segment lost 4 bases and the J segment 7 bases; nucleotides outside the gene matches: 10. Germline V gene sequence: CDR1 SGHDT, CDR2 YYEEEE. CDR3: CASSHLRGLGQPQHF. DNA for the CDR3: TGTGCCAGCAGCCATCTCAGGGGGCTTGGACAGCCCCAGCATTTT.

The V call is TRBV10-2, the J call TRBJ1-1; D remains ambiguous. V was pared by 6 bases and J by 1 base, with 9 bases between. From germline, CDR1 is WSHSY and CDR2 SAAADI. The CDR3 covers 13 residues. The CDR3 is CASRRIGNTEAFF. The DNA for the CDR3 is TGCGCCAGCAGGCGCATCGGGAACACTGAAGCTTTCTTT.

The chain has TRBV7-2 and TRBJ2-7, with 8 bases that match TRBD2. After removal of 10 bases from V and 3 bases from J, the junction contained 11 bases not matched to a gene. The germline V gene has CDR1 SGHTA and CDR2 FQGNSA. The CDR3 totals 14 residues. Here the CDR3 reads CATGGGMDLYEQYF. CDR3 nucleotides: TGTGCCACCGGGGGGGGGATGGACCTCTACGAGCAGTACTTC. The full variable domain, rest sourced from reference TRBV7-2 and TRBJ2-7, is GAGVSQSPSNKVTEKGKDVELRCDPISGHTALYWYRQSLGQGLEFLIYFQGNSAPDKSGLPSDRFSAERTGGSVSTLTIQRTQQEDSAVYLCATGGGMDLYEQYFGPGTRLTVT.

The chain links TRBV9 to TRBJ1-2, with a weak D call TRBD1 (6 bases). CDR3 length equals 12 residues. Germline V gene data show CDR1 as SGDLS and CDR2 as YYNGEE. V lost 2 bases and J lost 5, with 7 bases in between. The CDR3 is CASSVQGYGYTF. The CDR3 coding sequence is TGTGCCAGCAGCGTTCAGGGGTATGGCTACACCTTC.

This chain uses TRBV5-8 with TRBJ2-1, with 12 positions matching TRBD1. CDR3 size: 16 residues. J gave up 2 bases and V 4 bases, and 4 bases lay outside the gene matches. Germline CDR1 reads SGHTS; CDR2 reads YDEGEE. CDR3 in amino acids: CASSGGTGGPYNEQFF. As DNA, the CDR3 is TGTGCCAGCAGCGGGGGGACAGGGGGCCCCTACAATGAGCAGTTCTTC.

The chain links TRBV9 to TRBJ1-2, with TRBD1 as a possible D gene (5 bases). Trimming removed 0 bases at V and 2 bases at J, with 11 bases between. Looked up from germline, CDR1 is SGDLS and CDR2 is YYNGEE. The CDR3 totals 15 residues. CDR3 amino acids: CASSVADRPNYGYTF. The DNA for the CDR3 is TGTGCCAGCAGCGTAGCTGACAGACCAAACTATGGCTACACCTTC.

This clone appeared a few times. The chain links TRBV19 to TRBJ2-5, with 11 bases fitting TRBD2. The CDR3 loop spans 17 amino acids. The germline V gene encodes CDR1 LNHDA and CDR2 SQIVND (reference sequence). V shed 3 bases, J shed 3 bases, and the junction held 9 bases outside the gene matches. DNA for the CDR3: TGTGCCAGTAGTATCTATACTAGCGGGGGAGTAGAAGAGACCCAGTACTTC. This encodes CASSIYTSGGVEETQYF.

The count of this clone is one. J is TRBJ1-4 and V is TRBV6-1; 9 nucleotides line up with TRBD1. V was clipped by 4 bases and J by 5 bases; unmatched bases: 11. The CDR3 covers 17 residues. Germline CDR1 and CDR2: MNHNS and SASEGT. The CDR3 reads CASSVESLGTGNEKLFF. The CDR3 nucleotides read TGTGCCAGCAGTGTGGAGTCTTTGGGGACAGGGAATGAAAAACTGTTTTTT.

A single count supports this clone. The chain carries TRBV28 and TRBJ2-7; possible D gene TRBD1, 6 bases. The germline gives CDR1 MDHEN, CDR2 SYDVKM. The V and J ends lost 6 bases and 0 bases respectively, with 12 bases between them. The CDR3 loop spans 14 amino acids. CDR3 sequence reads: CASRRQGFSYEQYF. The DNA of the CDR3 is TGTGCCAGCAGAAGGCAGGGGTTCTCCTACGAGCAGTACTTC. Using reference TRBV28 and TRBJ2-7 for the parts outside the CDR3, the full variable domain is DVKVTQSSRYLVKRTGEKVFLECVQDMDHENMFWYRQDPGLGLRLIYFSYDVKMKEKGDIPEGYSVSREKKERFSLILESASTNQTSMYLCASRRQGFSYEQYFGPGTRLTVT.

The chain carries TRBV5-1 and TRBJ2-1; 11 bases are a match to TRBD2. V was pared by 1 base and J by 7 bases, with 7 bases of the junction left unmatched. Germline assignment: CDR1 SGHRS and CDR2 YFSETQ. The CDR3 extends over 16 amino acids. The CDR3 loop reads CASSLNLAGGKNEQFF. The CDR3 DNA reads as TGCGCCAGCAGCTTGAATTTAGCGGGGGGGAAGAATGAGCAGTTCTTC.

The rearrangement uses TRBV7-2 and TRBJ1-2, with TRBD1 as a possible D gene (6 bases). CDR1 and CDR2 (germline): SGHTA, FQGNSA. The CDR3 is made up of 13 amino acids. The V gene lost 0 bases and the J gene lost 5 bases, with 7 bases spanning the gap. The CDR3 reads CASSLATGYGYTF. Written as DNA, the CDR3 is TGTGCCAGCAGCTTAGCGACAGGTTATGGCTACACCTTC.

This chain uses TRBV5-8 with TRBJ2-7; 8 nucleotides agree with TRBD1. Germline-derived CDR1 and CDR2 are SGHTS and YDEGEE. The CDR3 has 15 amino acids. Losses at the gene ends were 0 bases for V and 3 bases for J; bases not matched to a gene: 5. The CDR3 loop reads CASSLGGQGRYEQYF. CDR3 DNA: TGTGCCAGCAGCTTGGGCGGACAGGGTCGCTACGAGCAGTACTTC.

The chain recombines TRBV28 with TRBJ2-1; 10 positions agree with TRBD2. The CDR3 contains 18 residues. The junction had 10 bases not matched to a gene; V was cut back by 1 base and J by 4 bases. Germline CDR1 MDHEN, CDR2 SYDVKM. The CDR3 loop is CASSLYSRASGSYNEQFF. The CDR3 DNA is TGTGCCAGCAGTTTATATTCGCGGGCTAGCGGGAGTTACAATGAGCAGTTCTTC.

This chain links TRBV10-3 with TRBJ2-6; TRBD1 might be the D (6 bases). Trimming stripped 4 bases from V and 1 base from J, with 8 bases between. CDR3 length: 15 amino acids. The germline gives CDR1 ENHRY, CDR2 SYGVKD. CDR3 in DNA: TGTGCCATCAGTGCCCAGGGGTCTGGGGCCAACGTCCTGACTTTC. Encoded protein: CAISAQGSGANVLTF.

This clone was detected only a few times. The genes are TRBV6-2 or TRBV6-3 and TRBJ2-5, with 10 positions matching TRBD2. Germline V CDR1 and CDR2: MNHEY, SVGEGT. The V gene end was trimmed by 5 bases and the J gene end by 5 bases; junction bases not matched to a gene: 14. CDR3 length equals 17 residues. The CDR3 region has the DNA TGTGCCAGCAGTACTCGGTCCCTAGCGGGGGCCCGTGAGACCCAGTACTTC. It is translated as CASSTRSLAGARETQYF.

This chain connects TRBV5-1 to TRBJ2-4; 12 bases align to TRBD2. The CDR3 is 18 amino acids. V lost 5 bases, J lost 0 bases, and 9 bases stayed unmatched. In germline, CDR1 is SGHRS, CDR2 YFSETQ. The CDR3 reads CASRPGTSGPLAKNIQYF. As DNA, the CDR3 is TGCGCCAGCAGGCCGGGGACTAGCGGGCCTTTAGCCAAAAACATTCAGTACTTC.

This chain links TRBV5-1 with TRBJ1-3; D not resolved. The CDR3 consists of 16 residues. The ends were cut back, 4 bases at V and 4 bases at J, with 18 bases in the middle. CDR1 SGHRS and CDR2 YFSETQ come from the germline V gene. CDR3: CASSPNLASAGNTIYF. In DNA form, the CDR3 reads TGCGCCAGCAGCCCCAACCTAGCGTCGGCAGGAAACACCATATATTTT. Variable domain in full (rest from reference TRBV5-1 and TRBJ1-3): KAGVTQTPRYLIKTRGQQVTLSCSPISGHRSVSWYQQTPGQGLQFLFEYFSETQRNKGNFPGRFSGRQFSNSRSEMNVSTLELGDSALYLCASSPNLASAGNTIYFGEGSWLTVV.

In nucleotides, the CDR3 is TGTGCCACGGGATCGGGCGGGGCTGGCTACACCTTC. This encodes CATGSGGAGYTF. The chain joins TRBV2 to TRBJ1-2; TRBD1 is a possible D gene (5 bases). The CDR3 consists of 12 residues. V gave up 10 bases and J gave up 7 bases, with 16 bases separating them. Germline CDR1 is SNHLY and CDR2 is FYNNEI.

This sequence joins TRBV6-1 and TRBJ1-2; D is uncertain. Trimming took off 3 bases at V and 4 bases at J, with 15 bases between the two ends. The CDR3 covers 15 residues. In germline, CDR1 is MNHNS, CDR2 SASEGT. CDR3 nucleotide sequence: TGTGCCAGCAGTGATCGGGCCCTAGGGAGCTATGGCTACACCTTC. This sequence encodes CASSDRALGSYGYTF.

This chain joins TRBV5-4 and TRBJ2-1, with TRBD2 identical over 10 bases. Germline V gene lookup returns CDR1 SGHNT and CDR2 YYREEE (reference sequence). With V trimmed by 4 bases and J by 0 bases, 7 bases remained unmatched. The length of the CDR3 is 17 residues. The CDR3 reads CASSRLAGYSSYNEQFF. The CDR3 nucleotides are TGTGCCAGCAGCAGACTAGCGGGCTATAGCTCCTACAATGAGCAGTTCTTC.

The chain links TRBV4-1 to TRBJ1-2, with D hard to call. The CDR3 runs to 15 residues. Germline values: CDR1 MGHRA, CDR2 YSYEKL. V shed 0 bases and J shed 2 bases, with 10 bases lying between them. The CDR3 region has the DNA TGCGCCAGCAGCCAAGATGGGCAGACAAACTATGGCTACACCTTC. This gives the protein CASSQDGQTNYGYTF.

The rearrangement uses TRBV7-2 and TRBJ1-2; 7 bases are shared with TRBD1. The length of the CDR3 is 16 residues. From germline, CDR1 is SGHTA and CDR2 FQGNSA. The ends lost 5 bases at V and 4 bases at J; junction bases unmatched: 13. CDR3 DNA: TGTGCCAGCAGCGCCCGGAGACAGGGAGGTCCCTATGGCTACACCTTC. Its translation is CASSARRQGGPYGYTF.

V usage is TRBV3-1 (or the pseudogene TRBV3-2) and J usage is TRBJ2-3, with 12 bases matching TRBD2. Germline loops: CDR1 LGHDT, CDR2 YNNKEL (reference sequence). CDR3 length equals 18 residues. Trimming removed 1 base from V and 5 bases from J; junction bases left unmatched: 10. This chain's CDR3 is CASSQVPLAGGHRDTQYF. The CDR3 nucleotides are TGTGCCAGCAGCCAAGTCCCGCTAGCGGGAGGGCATAGAGATACGCAGTATTTT.

The chain carries TRBV5-1 and TRBJ2-4; 7 positions match TRBD2. CDR3 size: 16 residues. Looked up from germline, CDR1 is SGHRS and CDR2 is YFSETQ. V lost 0 bases and J lost 3; bases outside the gene matches: 6. The CDR3 loop reads CASSLGEGLGKNIQYF. The CDR3 DNA reads as TGCGCCAGCAGCTTGGGGGAGGGACTCGGCAAAAACATTCAGTACTTC.